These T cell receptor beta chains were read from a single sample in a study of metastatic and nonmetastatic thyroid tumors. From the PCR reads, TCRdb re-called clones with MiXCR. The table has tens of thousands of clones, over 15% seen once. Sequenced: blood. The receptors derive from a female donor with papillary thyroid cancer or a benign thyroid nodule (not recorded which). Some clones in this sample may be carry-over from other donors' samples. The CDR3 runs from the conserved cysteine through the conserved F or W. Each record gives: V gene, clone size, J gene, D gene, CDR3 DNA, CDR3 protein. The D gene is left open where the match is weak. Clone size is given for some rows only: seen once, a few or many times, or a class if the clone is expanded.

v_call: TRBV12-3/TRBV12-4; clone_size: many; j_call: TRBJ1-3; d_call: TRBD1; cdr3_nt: TGTGCCAGCAGTCGACAGGGGTATGGAAACACCATATATTTT; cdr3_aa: CASSRQGYGNTIYF
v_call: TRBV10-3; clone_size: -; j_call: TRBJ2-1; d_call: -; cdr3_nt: TGTGCCATGGGGAGGCGCGGAGACAATGAGCAGTTCTTC; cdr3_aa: CAMGRRGDNEQFF
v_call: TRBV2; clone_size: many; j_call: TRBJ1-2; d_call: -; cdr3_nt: TGTGCCAGCAGTGAAGGAGCGTATGGCTACACCTTC; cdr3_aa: CASSEGAYGYTF
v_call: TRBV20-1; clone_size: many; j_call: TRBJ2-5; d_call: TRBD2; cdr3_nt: TGCAGTGCTAGTTGGGCTAGCGGGAAATTTGGGGAGACCCAGTACTTC; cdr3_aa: CSASWASGKFGETQYF
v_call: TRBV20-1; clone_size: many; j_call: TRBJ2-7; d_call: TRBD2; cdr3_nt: TGCAGTGCTAGAAGTAGGGCTAGCGGGCCTCTCTCCTACGAGCAGTACTTC; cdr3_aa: CSARSRASGPLSYEQYF
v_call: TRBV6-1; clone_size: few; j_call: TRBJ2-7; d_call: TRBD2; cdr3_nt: TGTGCCAGCAGTGAAGAAGAGGGCGGGAGGAGTTTCACCTACGAGCAGTACTTC; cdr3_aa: CASSEEEGGRSFTYEQYF
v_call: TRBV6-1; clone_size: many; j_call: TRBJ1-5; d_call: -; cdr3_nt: TGTGCCAGCAGTGAACCTGGTCTGGACAATCAGCCCCAGCATTTT; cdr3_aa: CASSEPGLDNQPQHF
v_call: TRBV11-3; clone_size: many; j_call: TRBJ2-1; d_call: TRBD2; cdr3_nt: TGTGCCAGCAGCTTAGCGGGAGGGATTAATGAGCAGTTCTTC; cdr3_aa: CASSLAGGINEQFF
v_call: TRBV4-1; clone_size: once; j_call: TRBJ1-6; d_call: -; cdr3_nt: TGCGCCAGCAGCCCTCCAGGGATGGGAGATTCACCCCTCCACTTT; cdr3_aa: CASSPPGMGDSPLHF
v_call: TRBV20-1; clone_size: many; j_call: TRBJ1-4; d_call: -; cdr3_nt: TGCAGTGCTCTAGAGAGAACAGGGTTAGGTGAAAAACTGTTTTTT; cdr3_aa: CSALERTGLGEKLFF
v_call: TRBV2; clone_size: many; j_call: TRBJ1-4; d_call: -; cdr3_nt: TGTGCCAGCGGACTTCTCAATGAAAAACTGTTTTTT; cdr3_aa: CASGLLNEKLFF
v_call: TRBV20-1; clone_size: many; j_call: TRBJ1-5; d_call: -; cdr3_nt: TGCAGTGCTAGAACTAAGACTAGCAATCAGCCCCAGCATTTT; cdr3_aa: CSARTKTSNQPQHF
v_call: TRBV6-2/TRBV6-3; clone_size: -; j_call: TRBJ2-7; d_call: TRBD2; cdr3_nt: TGTGCCAGCAGCTTTTCTATTAGCGGGATGAACTACGAGCAGTACTTC; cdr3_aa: CASSFSISGMNYEQYF
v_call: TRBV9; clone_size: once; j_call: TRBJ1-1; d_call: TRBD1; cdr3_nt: TGTGCCAGCAGCGTAGGGACAGGGGGTATGAACACTGAAGCTTTCTTT; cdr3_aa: CASSVGTGGMNTEAFF
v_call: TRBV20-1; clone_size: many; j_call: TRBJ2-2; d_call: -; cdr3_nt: TGCAGTGCTAGGGAGGGTCTTCCCGGGGAGCTGTTTTTT; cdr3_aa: CSAREGLPGELFF